Listed below are T cell receptor beta chains from one sample, sequenced in a study of blood T cell repertoires in COVID-19. Sequencing was performed with immunoSEQ multiplex PCR; in TCRdb, only in-frame clones are kept and a portion is missing. The table includes roughly 380,000 clones, around 87% detected once. Sequences were obtained from PBMCs or T cells enriched from blood (not recorded which). The receptors here all came from a man aged 30-40 years who had recovered from COVID-19. CDR3s include the opening cysteine and the closing phenylalanine or tryptophan. D genes are given only for firm matches. Clone size is stated in some rows and not others, as once, few, many or a class when expanded.

clone_size: NA; j_call: TRBJ1-6; v_call: TRBV6-6; d_call: TRBD1; cdr3_aa: CASNEQGAYSPLHF; cdr3_nt: TGTGCCAGCAATGAACAGGGGGCTTATTCACCCCTCCACTTT
clone_size: once; j_call: TRBJ1-2; v_call: TRBV29-1; d_call: NA; cdr3_aa: CSVELLRRGNYGYTF; cdr3_nt: TGCAGCGTTGAACTCCTCAGGAGGGGTAACTATGGCTACACCTTC
clone_size: NA; j_call: TRBJ1-2; v_call: TRBV6-6; d_call: NA; cdr3_aa: CASNPNTGNYGYTF; cdr3_nt: TGTGCCAGCAACCCTAACACAGGGAACTATGGCTACACCTTC
clone_size: once; j_call: TRBJ2-2; v_call: TRBV18; d_call: NA; cdr3_aa: CASSVSRSSLNTGELFF; cdr3_nt: TGTGCCAGCTCAGTTTCACGGAGCAGCCTGAACACCGGGGAGCTGTTTTTT
clone_size: NA; j_call: TRBJ1-3; v_call: TRBV3-1/TRBV3-2; d_call: NA; cdr3_aa: CASSQGLISGNTIYF; cdr3_nt: TGTGCCAGCAGCCAAGGGCTCATTTCTGGAAACACCATATATTTT
clone_size: once; j_call: TRBJ1-2; v_call: TRBV7-9; d_call: NA; cdr3_aa: CASSLPQGPKEYGYTF; cdr3_nt: TGTGCCAGCAGCCTTCCACAGGGTCCCAAAGAGTATGGCTACACCTTC
clone_size: NA; j_call: TRBJ2-7; v_call: TRBV9; d_call: NA; cdr3_aa: CASSVRANSQYYEQYF; cdr3_nt: TGTGCCAGCAGCGTGAGAGCGAACTCGCAATACTACGAGCAGTACTTC
clone_size: NA; j_call: TRBJ2-7; v_call: TRBV11-3; d_call: NA; cdr3_aa: CASSLDGGSYEQYF; cdr3_nt: TGTGCCAGCAGCTTAGATGGCGGCTCCTACGAGCAGTACTTC
clone_size: NA; j_call: TRBJ2-5; v_call: TRBV14; d_call: NA; cdr3_aa: CASSQGARETQYF; cdr3_nt: TGTGCCAGCAGCCAAGGGGCTCGGGAGACCCAGTACTTC
clone_size: NA; j_call: TRBJ2-5; v_call: TRBV4-1; d_call: TRBD2; cdr3_aa: CASSPPASGGAFGTQYF; cdr3_nt: TGCGCCAGCAGCCCGCCCGCTAGCGGGGGGGCGTTTGGGACCCAGTACTTC
clone_size: NA; j_call: TRBJ1-4; v_call: TRBV4-2; d_call: TRBD1; cdr3_aa: CASSARKGASEKLFF; cdr3_nt: TGTGCCAGCAGTGCAAGAAAGGGGGCTTCTGAAAAACTGTTTTTT
clone_size: NA; j_call: TRBJ2-3; v_call: TRBV3-1/TRBV3-2; d_call: TRBD2; cdr3_aa: CASSQGLAGTGLGDTQYF; cdr3_nt: TGTGCCAGCAGCCAAGGACTAGCGGGGACCGGCCTTGGAGATACGCAGTATTTT
clone_size: NA; j_call: TRBJ2-5; v_call: TRBV11-1; d_call: NA; cdr3_aa: CASSFPDSFQETQYF; cdr3_nt: TGTGCCAGCAGCTTCCCGGACAGTTTCCAAGAGACCCAGTACTTC
clone_size: NA; j_call: TRBJ2-5; v_call: TRBV25-1; d_call: NA; cdr3_aa: CASSVGGGARETQYF; cdr3_nt: TGTGCCAGCAGTGTAGGAGGGGGGGCCAGAGAGACCCAGTACTTC
clone_size: NA; j_call: TRBJ2-2; v_call: TRBV9; d_call: TRBD1; cdr3_aa: CASSLTKDRGNTGELFF; cdr3_nt: TGTGCCAGCAGCCTGACAAAGGACAGGGGGAACACCGGGGAGCTGTTTTTT
clone_size: NA; j_call: TRBJ1-1; v_call: TRBV9; d_call: NA; cdr3_aa: CASSVGQTNTEAFF; cdr3_nt: TGTGCCAGCAGCGTCGGACAGACGAACACTGAAGCTTTCTTT
clone_size: NA; j_call: TRBJ1-6; v_call: TRBV7-2; d_call: NA; cdr3_aa: CASSLQAGTNSPLHF; cdr3_nt: TGTGCCAGCAGCTTACAAGCGGGCACGAATTCACCCCTCCACTTT
clone_size: NA; j_call: TRBJ1-1; v_call: TRBV10-3; d_call: NA; cdr3_aa: CATKAGEVALGDTEAFF; cdr3_nt: TGTGCCACCAAGGCCGGGGAGGTGGCTCTCGGGGACACTGAAGCTTTCTTT
clone_size: NA; j_call: TRBJ2-5; v_call: TRBV30; d_call: NA; cdr3_aa: CAWRHRESETQYF; cdr3_nt: TGTGCCTGGAGGCACAGGGAATCAGAGACCCAGTACTTC
clone_size: NA; j_call: TRBJ1-1; v_call: TRBV7-9; d_call: NA; cdr3_aa: CASSLAPVLNTEAFF; cdr3_nt: TGTGCCAGCAGCTTAGCGCCGGTACTAAACACTGAAGCTTTCTTT
clone_size: NA; j_call: TRBJ2-1; v_call: TRBV19; d_call: NA; cdr3_aa: CASTTGFNEQFF; cdr3_nt: TGTGCCAGTACTACAGGATTCAATGAGCAGTTCTTC
clone_size: NA; j_call: TRBJ2-3; v_call: TRBV5-1; d_call: TRBD2; cdr3_aa: CASSLVRGGLDTQYF; cdr3_nt: TGCGCCAGCAGCTTGGTTCGGGGGGGCCTCGATACGCAGTATTTT